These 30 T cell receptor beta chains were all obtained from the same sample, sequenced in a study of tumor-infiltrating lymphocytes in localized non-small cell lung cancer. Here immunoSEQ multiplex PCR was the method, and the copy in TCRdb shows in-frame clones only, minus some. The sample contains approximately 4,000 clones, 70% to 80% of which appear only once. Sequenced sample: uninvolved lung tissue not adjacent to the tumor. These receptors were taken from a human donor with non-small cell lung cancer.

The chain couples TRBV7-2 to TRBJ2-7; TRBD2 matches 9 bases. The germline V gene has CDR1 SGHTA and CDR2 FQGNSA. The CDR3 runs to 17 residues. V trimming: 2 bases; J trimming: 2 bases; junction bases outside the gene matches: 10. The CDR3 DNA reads TGTGCCAGCAGCTTACACGGAGGAGCGGGGGGCACCTACGAGCAGTACTTC. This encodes CASSLHGGAGGTYEQYF.

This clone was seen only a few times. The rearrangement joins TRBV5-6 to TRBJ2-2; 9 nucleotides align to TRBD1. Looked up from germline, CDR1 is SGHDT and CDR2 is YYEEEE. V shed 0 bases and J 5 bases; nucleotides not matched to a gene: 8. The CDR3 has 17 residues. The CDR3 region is CASSLDPGQGRTGELFF. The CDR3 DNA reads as TGTGCCAGCAGCTTGGACCCGGGACAGGGAAGAACCGGGGAGCTGTTTTTT.

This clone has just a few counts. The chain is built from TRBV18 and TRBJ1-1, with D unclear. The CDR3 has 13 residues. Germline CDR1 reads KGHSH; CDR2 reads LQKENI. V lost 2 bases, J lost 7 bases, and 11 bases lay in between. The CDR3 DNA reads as TGTGCCAGCTCACCATCACCCCAAGGTGAAGCTTTCTTT. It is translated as CASSPSPQGEAFF.

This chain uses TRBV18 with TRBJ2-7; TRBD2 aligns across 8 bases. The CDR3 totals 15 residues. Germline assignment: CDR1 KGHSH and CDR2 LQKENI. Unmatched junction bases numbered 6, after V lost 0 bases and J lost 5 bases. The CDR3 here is CASSPPAGAAHEQYF. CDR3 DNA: TGTGCCAGCTCACCACCAGCGGGAGCGGCCCACGAGCAGTACTTC.

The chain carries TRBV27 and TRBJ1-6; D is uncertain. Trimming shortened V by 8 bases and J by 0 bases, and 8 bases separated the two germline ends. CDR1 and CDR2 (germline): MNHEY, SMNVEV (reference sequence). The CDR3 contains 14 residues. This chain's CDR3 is CASGGGSYNSPLHF. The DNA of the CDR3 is TGTGCCAGCGGTGGAGGCTCCTATAATTCACCCCTCCACTTT.

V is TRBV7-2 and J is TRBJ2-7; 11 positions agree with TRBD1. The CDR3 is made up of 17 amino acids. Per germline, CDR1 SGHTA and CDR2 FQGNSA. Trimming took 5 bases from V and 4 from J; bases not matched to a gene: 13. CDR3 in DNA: TGTGCCAGCAGCAGGACAGGGGGCGCGGGAGGAATGTACGAGCAGTACTTC. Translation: CASSRTGGAGGMYEQYF.

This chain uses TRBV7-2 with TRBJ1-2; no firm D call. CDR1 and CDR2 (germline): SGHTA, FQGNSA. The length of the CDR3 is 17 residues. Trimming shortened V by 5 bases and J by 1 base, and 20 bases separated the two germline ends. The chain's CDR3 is CASSPAPADTLNYGYTF. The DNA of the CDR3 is TGTGCCAGCAGCCCAGCCCCCGCAGACACGCTTAACTATGGCTACACCTTC.

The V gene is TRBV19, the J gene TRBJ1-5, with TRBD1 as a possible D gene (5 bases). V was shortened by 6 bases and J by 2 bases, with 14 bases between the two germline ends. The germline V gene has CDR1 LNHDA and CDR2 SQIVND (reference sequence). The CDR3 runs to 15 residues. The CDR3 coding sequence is TGTGCCAGTAGGTCGACCCGGGACGGCAATCAGCCCCAGCATTTT. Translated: CASRSTRDGNQPQHF.

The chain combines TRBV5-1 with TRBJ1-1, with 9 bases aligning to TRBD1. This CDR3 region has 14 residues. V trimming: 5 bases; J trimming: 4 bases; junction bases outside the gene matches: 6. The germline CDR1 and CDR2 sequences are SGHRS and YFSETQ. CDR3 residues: CASSITGQGTEAFF. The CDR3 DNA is TGCGCCAGCAGTATCACGGGACAGGGCACTGAAGCTTTCTTT.

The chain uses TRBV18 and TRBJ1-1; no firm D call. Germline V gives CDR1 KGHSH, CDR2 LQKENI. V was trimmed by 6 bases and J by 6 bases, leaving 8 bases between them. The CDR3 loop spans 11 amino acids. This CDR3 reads CASSDGPEAFF. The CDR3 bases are TGTGCCAGCTCGGACGGCCCTGAAGCTTTCTTT.

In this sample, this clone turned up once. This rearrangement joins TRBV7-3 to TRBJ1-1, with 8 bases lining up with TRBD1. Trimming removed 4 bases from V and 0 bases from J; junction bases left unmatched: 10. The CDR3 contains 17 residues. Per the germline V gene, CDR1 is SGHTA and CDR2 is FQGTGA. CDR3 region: CASSSRPGTGLNTEAFF. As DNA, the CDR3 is TGTGCCAGCAGCTCACGTCCCGGGACAGGTCTGAACACTGAAGCTTTCTTT.

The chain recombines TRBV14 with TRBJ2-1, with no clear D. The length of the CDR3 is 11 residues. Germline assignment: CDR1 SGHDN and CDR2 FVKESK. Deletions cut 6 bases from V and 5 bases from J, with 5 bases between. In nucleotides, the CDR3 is TGTGCCAGCAGACACCACAATGAGCAGTTCTTC. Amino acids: CASRHHNEQFF.

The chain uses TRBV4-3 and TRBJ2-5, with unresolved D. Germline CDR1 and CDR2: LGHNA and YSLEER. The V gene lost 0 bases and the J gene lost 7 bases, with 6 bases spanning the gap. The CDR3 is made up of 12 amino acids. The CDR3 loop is CASSQDKGTQYF. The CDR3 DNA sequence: TGCGCCAGCAGCCAAGATAAGGGGACCCAGTACTTC.

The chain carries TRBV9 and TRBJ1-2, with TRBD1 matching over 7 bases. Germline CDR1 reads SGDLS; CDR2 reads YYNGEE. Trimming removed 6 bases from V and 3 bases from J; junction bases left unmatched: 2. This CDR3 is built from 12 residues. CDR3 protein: CASNQGDYGYTF. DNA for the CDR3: TGTGCCAGCAATCAGGGGGACTATGGCTACACCTTC.

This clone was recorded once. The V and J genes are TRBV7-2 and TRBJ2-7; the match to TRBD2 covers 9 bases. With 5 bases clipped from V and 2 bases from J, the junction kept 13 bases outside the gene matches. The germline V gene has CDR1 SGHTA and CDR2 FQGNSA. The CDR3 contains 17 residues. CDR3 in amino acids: CASSINGGAGGTYEQYF. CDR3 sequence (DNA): TGTGCCAGCAGCATAAATGGAGGAGCGGGAGGTACCTACGAGCAGTACTTC. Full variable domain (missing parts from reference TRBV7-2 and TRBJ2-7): GAGVSQSPSNKVTEKGKDVELRCDPISGHTALYWYRQSLGQGLEFLIYFQGNSAPDKSGLPSDRFSAERTGGSVSTLTIQRTQQEDSAVYLCASSINGGAGGTYEQYFGPGTRLTVT.

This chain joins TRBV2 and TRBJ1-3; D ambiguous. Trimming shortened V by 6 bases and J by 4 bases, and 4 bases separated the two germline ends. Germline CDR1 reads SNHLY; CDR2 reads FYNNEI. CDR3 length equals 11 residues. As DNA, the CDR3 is TGTGCCAGCAGCGCCGGAAACACCATATATTTT. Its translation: CASSAGNTIYF.

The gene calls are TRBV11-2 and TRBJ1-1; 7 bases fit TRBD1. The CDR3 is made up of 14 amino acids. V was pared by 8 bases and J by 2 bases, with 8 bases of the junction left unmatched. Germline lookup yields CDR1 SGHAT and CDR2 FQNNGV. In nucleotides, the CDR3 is TGTGCCAGCGCGACCAGGGGGGGCAACACTGAAGCTTTCTTT. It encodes CASATRGGNTEAFF.

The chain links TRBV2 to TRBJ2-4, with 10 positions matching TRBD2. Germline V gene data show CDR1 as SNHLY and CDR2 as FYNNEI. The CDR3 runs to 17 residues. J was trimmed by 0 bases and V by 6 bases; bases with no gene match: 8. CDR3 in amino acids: CASRALGLAVAKNIQYF. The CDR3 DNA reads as TGTGCCAGCAGGGCTCTAGGACTAGCGGTAGCCAAAAACATTCAGTACTTC.

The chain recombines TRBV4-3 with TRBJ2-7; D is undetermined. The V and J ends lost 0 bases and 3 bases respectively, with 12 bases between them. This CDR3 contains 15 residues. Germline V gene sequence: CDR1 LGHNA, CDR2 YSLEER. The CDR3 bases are TGCGCCAGCAGCCAAGATCTAAATCCGAGCTACGAGCAGTACTTC. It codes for CASSQDLNPSYEQYF.

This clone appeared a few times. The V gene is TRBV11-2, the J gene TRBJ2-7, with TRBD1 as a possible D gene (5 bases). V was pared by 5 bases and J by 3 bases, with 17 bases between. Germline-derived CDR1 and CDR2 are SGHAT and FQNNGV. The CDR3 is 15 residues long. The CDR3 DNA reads TGTGCCAGCAGCCAATACACAAAAGGGGTCTACGAGCAGTACTTC. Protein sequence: CASSQYTKGVYEQYF.

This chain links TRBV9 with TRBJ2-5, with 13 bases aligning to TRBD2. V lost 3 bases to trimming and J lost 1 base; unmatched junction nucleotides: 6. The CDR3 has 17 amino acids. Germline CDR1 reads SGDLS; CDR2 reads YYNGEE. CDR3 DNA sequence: TGTGCCAGCAGCGCCTCGAGACTAGCGGGGGGCCAAGAGACCCAGTACTTC. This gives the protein CASSASRLAGGQETQYF.

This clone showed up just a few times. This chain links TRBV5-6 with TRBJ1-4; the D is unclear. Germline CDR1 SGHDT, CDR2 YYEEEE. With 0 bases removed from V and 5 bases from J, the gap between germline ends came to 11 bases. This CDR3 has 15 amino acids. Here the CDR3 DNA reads TGTGCCAGCAGCTTGGGGAGGGCAGCAAATGAAAAACTGTTTTTT. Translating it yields CASSLGRAANEKLFF.

CDR3 bases: TGTGCCAGCAGTGAAGCGTTTCGGGGCAGGGGCCCCGCTGCAACTAATGAAAAACTGTTTTTT. This gives the protein CASSEAFRGRGPAATNEKLFF. The genes are TRBV6-1 and TRBJ1-4, with D possibly being TRBD1 (6 bases). Looked up from germline, CDR1 is MNHNS and CDR2 is SASEGT. This CDR3 is built from 21 residues. V was trimmed by 0 bases and J by 0 bases, leaving 23 bases between them.

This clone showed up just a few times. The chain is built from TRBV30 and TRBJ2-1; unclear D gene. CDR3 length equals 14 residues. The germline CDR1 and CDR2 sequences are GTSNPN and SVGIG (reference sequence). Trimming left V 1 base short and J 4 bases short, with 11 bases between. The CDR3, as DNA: TGTGCCTGGAGTGGGGGTGGCCCTTACAATGAGCAGTTCTTC. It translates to CAWSGGGPYNEQFF.

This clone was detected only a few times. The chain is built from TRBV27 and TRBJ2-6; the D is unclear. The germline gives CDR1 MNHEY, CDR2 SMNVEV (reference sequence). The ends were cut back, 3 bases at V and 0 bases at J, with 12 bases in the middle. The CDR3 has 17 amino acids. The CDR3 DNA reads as TGTGCCAGCAGTTTTTCAGGTGACGGCTCTGGGGCCAACGTCCTGACTTTC. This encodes CASSFSGDGSGANVLTF. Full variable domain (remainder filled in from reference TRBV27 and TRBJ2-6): EAQVTQNPRYLITVTGKKLTVTCSQNMNHEYMSWYRQDPGLGLRQIYYSMNVEVTDKGDVPEGYKVSRKEKRNFPLILESPSPNQTSLYFCASSFSGDGSGANVLTFGAGSRLTVL.

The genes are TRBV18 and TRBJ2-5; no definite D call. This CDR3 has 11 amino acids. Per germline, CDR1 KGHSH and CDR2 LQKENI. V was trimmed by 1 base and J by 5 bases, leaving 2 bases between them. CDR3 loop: CASSPQETQYF. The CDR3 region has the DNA TGTGCCAGCTCACCACAGGAGACCCAGTACTTC.

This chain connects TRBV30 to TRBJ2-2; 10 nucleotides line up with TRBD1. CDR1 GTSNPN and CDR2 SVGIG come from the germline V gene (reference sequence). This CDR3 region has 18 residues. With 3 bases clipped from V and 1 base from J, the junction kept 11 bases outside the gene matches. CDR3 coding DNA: TGTGCCTGGAGACAACGTGACAGGGGGCGTCGGAACACCGGGGAGCTGTTTTTT. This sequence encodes CAWRQRDRGRRNTGELFF.

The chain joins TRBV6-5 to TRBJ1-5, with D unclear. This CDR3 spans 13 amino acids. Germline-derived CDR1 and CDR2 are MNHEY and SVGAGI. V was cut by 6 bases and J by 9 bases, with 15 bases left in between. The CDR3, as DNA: TGTGCCAGCAGATCCGCTGCCGTGGGGCCCCAGCATTTT. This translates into CASRSAAVGPQHF.

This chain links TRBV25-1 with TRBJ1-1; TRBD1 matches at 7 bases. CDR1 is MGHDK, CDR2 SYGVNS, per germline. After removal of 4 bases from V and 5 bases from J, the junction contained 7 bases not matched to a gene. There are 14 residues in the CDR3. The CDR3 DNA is TGTGCCAGCAGTGCACAGGGCAGGGGGACTGAAGCTTTCTTT. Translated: CASSAQGRGTEAFF.

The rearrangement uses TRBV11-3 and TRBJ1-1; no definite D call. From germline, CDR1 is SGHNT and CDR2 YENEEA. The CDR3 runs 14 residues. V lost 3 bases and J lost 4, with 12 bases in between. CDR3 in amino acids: CASSFGVVGTEAFF. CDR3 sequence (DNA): TGTGCCAGCAGCTTCGGGGTGGTTGGCACTGAAGCTTTCTTT.